The rows below give T cell receptor beta chains drawn from one sample of a study of cytomegalovirus exposure and HLA in healthy donors. Libraries were prepared by immunoSEQ multiplex PCR; TCRdb keeps only in-frame clonotypes and omits some of them. The sample has 130,000 to 150,000 clones, 84% seen once; the top ten hold around 2.5%. Specimen: PBMCs. All receptors derive from a boy aged 2-9 years in good health and CMV-seronegative. Both conserved end residues are part of each CDR3. The D gene is left open where the match is weak. Rows may omit the clone size; those that give it use once, few, many or a size class.

v_gene: TRBV27
j_gene: TRBJ1-2
d_gene: TRBD1
abundance: -
CDR3nt: TGTGCCAGCAGTTTATCCCGACAGGGGGTGGGTGATGGCTACACCTTC
CDR3aa: CASSLSRQGVGDGYTF

v_gene: TRBV7-9
j_gene: TRBJ2-1
d_gene: TRBD2
abundance: -
CDR3nt: TGTGCCAGCAGCCGGATAGCGGGAGAGCAGTTCTTC
CDR3aa: CASSRIAGEQFF

v_gene: TRBV6-6
j_gene: TRBJ2-3
d_gene: TRBD2
abundance: -
CDR3nt: TGTGCCAGCAATAGCGGGGGTAGCACAGATACGCAGTATTTT
CDR3aa: CASNSGGSTDTQYF

v_gene: TRBV19
j_gene: TRBJ2-5
d_gene: TRBD1
abundance: -
CDR3nt: TGTGCCAGTAGTCCCACCGGGACAGCCCAAGAGACCCAGTACTTC
CDR3aa: CASSPTGTAQETQYF

v_gene: TRBV2
j_gene: TRBJ1-1
d_gene: TRBD1
abundance: -
CDR3nt: TGTGCCAGCACCCAACAGGGGGGGAGCACTGAAGCTTTCTTT
CDR3aa: CASTQQGGSTEAFF

v_gene: TRBV19
j_gene: TRBJ2-3
d_gene: TRBD1
abundance: -
CDR3nt: TGTGCCAGTAGTAGGACTCCGGGACAGGGCGCAGATACGCAGTATTTT
CDR3aa: CASSRTPGQGADTQYF

v_gene: TRBV5-6
j_gene: TRBJ1-2
d_gene: -
abundance: -
CDR3nt: TGTGCCAGCAGCTTTGGCGCCCGGTCGGGAAGACCCTCCTATGGCTACACCTTC
CDR3aa: CASSFGARSGRPSYGYTF

v_gene: TRBV4-2
j_gene: TRBJ2-5
d_gene: TRBD2
abundance: -
CDR3nt: TGTGCCAGCAGCCAAGTTAGGACTAGCGGGACCCGAGAGACCCAGTACTTC
CDR3aa: CASSQVRTSGTRETQYF

v_gene: TRBV12-2
j_gene: TRBJ1-2
d_gene: -
abundance: -
CDR3nt: TGTGCAAGTCGGAAGGGGACAGTTAAAGGTTACACCTTC
CDR3aa: CASRKGTVKGYTF

v_gene: TRBV27
j_gene: TRBJ2-2
d_gene: TRBD2
abundance: -
CDR3nt: TGTGCCAGCAGTTGGGGGGGGAACACCGGGGAGCTGTTTTTT
CDR3aa: CASSWGGNTGELFF

v_gene: TRBV5-4
j_gene: TRBJ2-5
d_gene: TRBD2
abundance: -
CDR3nt: TGTGCCAGCCAGCCCGCAGCGGGAGGGCGAGAGACCCAGTACTTC
CDR3aa: CASQPAAGGRETQYF

v_gene: TRBV11-3
j_gene: TRBJ2-7
d_gene: -
abundance: -
CDR3nt: TGTGCCAGCACCGGGACCGCGGAGGGCTACGAGCAGTACTTC
CDR3aa: CASTGTAEGYEQYF

v_gene: TRBV6-5
j_gene: TRBJ2-3
d_gene: -
abundance: -
CDR3nt: TGTGCCAGCAGTTACAAGGGGCCTCCTAGCACAGATACGCAGTATTTT
CDR3aa: CASSYKGPPSTDTQYF

v_gene: TRBV5-6
j_gene: TRBJ2-7
d_gene: -
abundance: -
CDR3nt: TGTGCCAGCAGTTTGGCTAGCTACGAGCAGTACTTC
CDR3aa: CASSLASYEQYF

v_gene: TRBV20-1
j_gene: TRBJ1-1
d_gene: -
abundance: -
CDR3nt: TGCAGTGCTAGAGGGAGTCATGAAGCTTTCTTT
CDR3aa: CSARGSHEAFF

v_gene: TRBV7-3
j_gene: TRBJ2-7
d_gene: TRBD1
abundance: -
CDR3nt: TGTGCCAGCAGCTTAACCGGGACAGGGGCTGACGAGCAGTACTTC
CDR3aa: CASSLTGTGADEQYF

v_gene: TRBV11-3
j_gene: TRBJ2-7
d_gene: TRBD1
abundance: -
CDR3nt: TGTGCCAGCAGCTGGGGACAGGGAATTACCTCCTACGAGCAGTACTTC
CDR3aa: CASSWGQGITSYEQYF

v_gene: TRBV5-6
j_gene: TRBJ2-2
d_gene: -
abundance: -
CDR3nt: TGTGCCAGCAGCTTGTCTGCGGGACTGACGAACACCGGGGAGCTGTTTTTT
CDR3aa: CASSLSAGLTNTGELFF

v_gene: TRBV12-5
j_gene: TRBJ1-6
d_gene: -
abundance: -
CDR3nt: TGTGCTAGTGGTTTGTACAGGTGGAACAATTCACCCCTCCACTTT
CDR3aa: CASGLYRWNNSPLHF

v_gene: TRBV5-6
j_gene: TRBJ2-4
d_gene: TRBD2
abundance: -
CDR3nt: TGTGCCAGCAGCTGGGGGGGGAATAGTGCGGGAAACATTCAGTACTTC
CDR3aa: CASSWGGNSAGNIQYF

v_gene: TRBV7-9
j_gene: TRBJ2-5
d_gene: TRBD1
abundance: -
CDR3nt: TGTTCCAGCAGCGGAAGGGACAGAGAGACCCAGTACTTC
CDR3aa: CSSSGRDRETQYF

v_gene: TRBV7-8
j_gene: TRBJ2-3
d_gene: TRBD1
abundance: many
CDR3nt: TGTGCCAGCAGCTTGGAGAGGGGGCCCACAGATACGCAGTATTTT
CDR3aa: CASSLERGPTDTQYF

v_gene: TRBV11-3
j_gene: TRBJ1-1
d_gene: -
abundance: -
CDR3nt: TGTGCCAGCAGCTTCGATCCCAGGAACACTGAAGCTTTCTTT
CDR3aa: CASSFDPRNTEAFF